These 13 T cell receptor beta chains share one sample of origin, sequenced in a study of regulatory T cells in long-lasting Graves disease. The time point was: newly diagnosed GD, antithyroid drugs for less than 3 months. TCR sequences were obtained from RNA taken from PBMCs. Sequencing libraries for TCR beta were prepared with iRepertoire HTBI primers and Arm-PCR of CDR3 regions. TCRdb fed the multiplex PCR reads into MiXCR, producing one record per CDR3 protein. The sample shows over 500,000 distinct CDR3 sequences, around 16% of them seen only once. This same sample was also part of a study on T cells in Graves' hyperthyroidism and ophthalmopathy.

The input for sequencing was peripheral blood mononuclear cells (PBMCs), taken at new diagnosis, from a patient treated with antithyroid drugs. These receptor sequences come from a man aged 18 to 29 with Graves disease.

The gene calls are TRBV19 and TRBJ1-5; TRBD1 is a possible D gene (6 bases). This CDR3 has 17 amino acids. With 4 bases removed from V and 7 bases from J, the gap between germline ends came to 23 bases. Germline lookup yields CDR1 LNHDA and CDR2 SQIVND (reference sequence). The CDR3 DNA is TGTGCCAGTAGTACAACCAATAGGGGGGGGCGCGAGCAGCCCCAGCATTTT. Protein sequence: CASSTTNRGGREQPQHF. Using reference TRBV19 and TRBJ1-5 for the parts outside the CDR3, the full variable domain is DGGITQSPKYLFRKEGQNVTLSCEQNLNHDAMYWYRQDPGQGLRLIYYSQIVNDFQKGDIAEGYSVSREKKESFPLTVTSAQKNPTAFYLCASSTTNRGGREQPQHFGDGTRLSIL.

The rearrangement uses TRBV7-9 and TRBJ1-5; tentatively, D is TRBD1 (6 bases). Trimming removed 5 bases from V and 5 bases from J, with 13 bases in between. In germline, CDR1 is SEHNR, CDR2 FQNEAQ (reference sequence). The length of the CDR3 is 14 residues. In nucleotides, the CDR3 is TGTGCCAGCAGCGGAGACAGGTCCGATCAGCCCCAGCATTTT. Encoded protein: CASSGDRSDQPQHF. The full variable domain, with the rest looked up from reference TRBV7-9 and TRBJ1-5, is DTGVSQNPRHKITKRGQNVTFRCDPISEHNRLYWYRQTLGQGPEFLTYFQNEAQLEKSRLLSDRFSAERPKGSFSTLEIQRTEQGDSAMYLCASSGDRSDQPQHFGDGTRLSIL.

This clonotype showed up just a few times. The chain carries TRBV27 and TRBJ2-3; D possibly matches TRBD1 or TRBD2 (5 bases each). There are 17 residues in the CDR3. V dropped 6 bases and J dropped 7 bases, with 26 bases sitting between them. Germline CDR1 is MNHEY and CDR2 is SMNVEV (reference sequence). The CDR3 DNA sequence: TGTGCCAGCAGGCCCTACCCAGATCCGGGACCCCGCAATACGCAGTATTTT. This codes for CASRPYPDPGPRNTQYF.

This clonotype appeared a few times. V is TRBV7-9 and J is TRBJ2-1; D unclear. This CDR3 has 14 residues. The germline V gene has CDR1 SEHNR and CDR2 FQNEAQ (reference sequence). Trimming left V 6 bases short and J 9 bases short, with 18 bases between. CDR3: CASSLRSKGGEQFF. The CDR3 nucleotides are TGTGCCAGCAGTCTTAGGTCGAAGGGCGGTGAGCAGTTCTTC.

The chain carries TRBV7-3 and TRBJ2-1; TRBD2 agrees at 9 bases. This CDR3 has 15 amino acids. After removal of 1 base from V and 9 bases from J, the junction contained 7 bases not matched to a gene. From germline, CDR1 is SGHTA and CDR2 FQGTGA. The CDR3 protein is CASSLSSGSNGEQFF. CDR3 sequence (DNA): TGTGCCAGCAGCTTAAGTAGCGGGAGTAACGGTGAGCAGTTCTTC.

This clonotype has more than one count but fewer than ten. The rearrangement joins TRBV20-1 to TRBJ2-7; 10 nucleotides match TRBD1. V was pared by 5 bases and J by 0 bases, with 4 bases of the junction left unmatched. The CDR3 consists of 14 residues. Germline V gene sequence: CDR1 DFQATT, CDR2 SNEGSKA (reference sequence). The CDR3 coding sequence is TGCAGTGCTGCCGGGACAGGGGTCTCCTACGAGCAGTACTTC. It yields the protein CSAAGTGVSYEQYF.

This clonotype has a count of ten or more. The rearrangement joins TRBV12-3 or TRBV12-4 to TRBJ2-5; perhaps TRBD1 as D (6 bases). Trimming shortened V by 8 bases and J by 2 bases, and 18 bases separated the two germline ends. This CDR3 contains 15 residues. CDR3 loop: CASRKGPGQQETQYF. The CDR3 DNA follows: TGTGCCAGCCGCAAGGGGCCGGGACAACAAGAGACCCAGTACTTC.

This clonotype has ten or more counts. The CDR3 region is CSAALVPGQGEQYF. CDR3 bases: TGCAGTGCCGCCCTTGTCCCGGGACAGGGAGAGCAGTACTTC. This chain connects TRBV20-1 to TRBJ2-7, with TRBD1 matching over 9 bases. The CDR3 loop spans 14 amino acids. V was pared by 6 bases and J by 7 bases, with 13 bases of the junction left unmatched. From germline, CDR1 is DFQATT and CDR2 SNEGSKA (reference sequence).

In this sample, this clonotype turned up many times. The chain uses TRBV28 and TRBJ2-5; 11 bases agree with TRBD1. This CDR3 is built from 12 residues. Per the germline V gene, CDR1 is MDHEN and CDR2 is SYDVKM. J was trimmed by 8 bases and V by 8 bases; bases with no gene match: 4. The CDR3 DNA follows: TGTGCCAGCGGACAGGGGGCTCTAACCCAGTACTTC. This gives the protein CASGQGALTQYF.

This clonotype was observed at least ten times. The CDR3 protein is CASTMRGLNTGELFF. Here the CDR3 DNA reads TGTGCCAGCACCATGAGGGGGCTTAACACCGGGGAGCTGTTTTTT. The chain carries TRBV27 and TRBJ2-2, with 7 bases that match TRBD1. J lost 2 bases, V lost 7 bases, and 7 bases had no gene match. CDR1 and CDR2 (germline): MNHEY, SMNVEV (reference sequence). This CDR3 comprises 15 residues.

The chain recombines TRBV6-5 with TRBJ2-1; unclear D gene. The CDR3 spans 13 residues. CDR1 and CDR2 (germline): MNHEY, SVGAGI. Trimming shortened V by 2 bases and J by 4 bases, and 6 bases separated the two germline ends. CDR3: CASSYAGYNEQFF. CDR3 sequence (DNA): TGTGCCAGCAGTTACGCCGGGTACAATGAGCAGTTCTTC.

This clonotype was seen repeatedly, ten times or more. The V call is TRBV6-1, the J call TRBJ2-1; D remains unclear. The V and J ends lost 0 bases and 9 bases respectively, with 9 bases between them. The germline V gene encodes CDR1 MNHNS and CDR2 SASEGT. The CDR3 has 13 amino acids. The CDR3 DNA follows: TGTGCCAGCAGTGAAGCGAAGGTGGGTGAGCAGTTCTTC. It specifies CASSEAKVGEQFF.

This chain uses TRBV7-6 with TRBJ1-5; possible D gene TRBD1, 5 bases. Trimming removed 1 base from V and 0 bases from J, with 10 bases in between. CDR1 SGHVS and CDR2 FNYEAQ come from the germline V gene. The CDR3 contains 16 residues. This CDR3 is CASSLGDLNSNQPQHF. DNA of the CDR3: TGTGCCAGCAGCTTAGGGGACCTTAATAGCAATCAGCCCCAGCATTTT.